What follows is one T cell receptor beta chain and its context. It may be a read error: a sequence one base away is much more abundant. The conserved final phenylalanine or tryptophan is absent from the CDR3, which likely points to a read error. This entry belongs to a study of breast tumors, draining lymph nodes, adjacent tissues. Each CDR3 protein is one row after TCRdb ran MiXCR on the multiplex PCR reads. This table holds tens of thousands of distinct CDR3 sequences, almost 70% found once. Germline CDR1 reads KGHSH; CDR2 reads LQKENI. With 3 bases removed from V and 7 bases from J, the gap between germline ends came to 12 bases. The CDR3 sequence is 14 residues long.

The clonotype originates from a female donor with breast cancer. Some clones in this sample may be carry-over from other donors' samples. The chain has TRBV18 and TRBJ2-2; D ambiguous. The sequenced sample consisted of tumor-adjacent breast tissue. As DNA, the CDR3 is TGTGCCAGCTCACCTACGTTCTCGAGCGGGGAGCTGTTTTCT. It is translated as CASSPTFSSGELFS.